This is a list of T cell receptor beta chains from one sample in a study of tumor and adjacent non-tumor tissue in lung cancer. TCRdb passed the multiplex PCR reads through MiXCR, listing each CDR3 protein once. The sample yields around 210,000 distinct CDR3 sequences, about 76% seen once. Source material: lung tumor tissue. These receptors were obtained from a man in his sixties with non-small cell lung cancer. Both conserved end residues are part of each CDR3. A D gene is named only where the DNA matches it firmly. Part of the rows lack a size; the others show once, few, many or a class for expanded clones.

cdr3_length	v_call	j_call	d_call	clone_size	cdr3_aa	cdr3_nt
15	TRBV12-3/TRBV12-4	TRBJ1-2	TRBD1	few	CASSYPGQGNYGYTF	TGTGCCAGCAGTTATCCGGGACAGGGCAACTATGGCTACACCTTC
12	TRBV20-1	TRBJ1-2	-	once	CSPRDVRYGYTF	TGCAGTCCTAGAGATGTGCGGTATGGCTATACCTTC
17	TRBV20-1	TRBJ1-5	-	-	CNANTAEVNVGNQPQHF	TGCAATGCTAACACCGCAGAGGTAAATGTTGGCAATCAGCCCCAGCATTTT
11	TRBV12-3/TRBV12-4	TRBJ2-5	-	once	CASSLDEAQYF	TGTGCCAGCAGTTTGGATGAGGCCCAGTACTTC
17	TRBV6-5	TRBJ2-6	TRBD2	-	CANSLAGANSGANVLTF	TGTGCCAACAGTTTAGCGGGGGCCAACTCTGGGGCCAACGTCCTGACTTTC
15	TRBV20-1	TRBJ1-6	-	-	CSARVPPGANSPFHF	TGCAGTGCTAGAGTCCCGCCAGGGGCGAATTCACCCTTTCACTTT
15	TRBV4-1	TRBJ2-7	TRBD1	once	CAGSQAGTGKYEQYF	TGCGCCGGCAGCCAGGCAGGGACAGGGAAGTACGAGCAGTACTTC
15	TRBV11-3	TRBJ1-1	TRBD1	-	CASSLDQGGGAEAFF	TGTGCCAGCAGCTTAGACCAGGGGGGAGGAGCTGAAGCTTTCTTT
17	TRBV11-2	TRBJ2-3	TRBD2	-	CASSPRLAGPIADTQYF	TGTGCCAGCAGCCCCCGACTAGCGGGGCCCATTGCAGATACGCAGTATTTT
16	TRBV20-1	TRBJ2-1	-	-	CSAIRAQGTTYNEQIF	TGCAGTGCTATTCGAGCGCAGGGGACCACCTACAATGAGCAGATCTTC